What follows are 17 T cell receptor beta chains derived from one specimen sequenced in a study of OX40 agonist ivuxolimab in advanced cancers. Some clones are missing from TCRdb's copy, which holds only in-frame ones; the method was immunoSEQ multiplex PCR. Among about 83,000 clones listed, around 92% were seen once. The material sequenced was CD4+ or CD8+ T cells sorted from blood, taken in a trial of the OX40 agonist ivuxolimab. Every receptor here comes from an adult with an advanced solid tumor such as melanoma, head and neck, liver or kidney cancer.

J is TRBJ1-2 and V is TRBV5-5; TRBD1 matches 7 bases. Germline V gene lookup returns CDR1 SGHKS and CDR2 YYEKEE (reference sequence). This CDR3 contains 14 residues. V lost 1 base to trimming and J lost 4 bases; unmatched junction nucleotides: 4. DNA for the CDR3: TGTGCCAGCAGCTTGTTAGGGGGCGTCTATGGCTACACCTTC. Translating gives CASSLLGGVYGYTF.

The chain links TRBV10-1 to TRBJ2-7, with 9 bases matching TRBD1. Germline values: CDR1 WNHNN, CDR2 SYGVQD (reference sequence). J lost 2 bases, V lost 5 bases, and 7 bases had no gene match. The CDR3 sequence is 15 residues long. DNA for the CDR3: TGCGCCAGCAGTTCCGGGACAGGGATCCCCTACGAGCAGTACTTC. As protein: CASSSGTGIPYEQYF.

The gene calls are TRBV7-8 and TRBJ2-3; D is possibly TRBD2 (6 bases). Deletions cut 1 base from V and 5 bases from J, with 19 bases between. The length of the CDR3 is 17 residues. The germline V gene encodes CDR1 SGHVS and CDR2 FQNEAQ. The CDR3 is CASSLDSLFNGGDTQYF. The DNA for the CDR3 is TGTGCCAGCAGCTTAGATAGTCTTTTTAACGGGGGAGATACGCAGTATTTT.

The chain joins TRBV10-3 to TRBJ2-7; 7 nucleotides match TRBD2. CDR3 length equals 11 residues. J was trimmed by 3 bases and V by 11 bases; bases with no gene match: 4. CDR1 is ENHRY and CDR2 is SYGVKD in the germline V gene. The CDR3 sequence: CACGEGYEQYF. CDR3 DNA: TGTGCCTGCGGGGAGGGCTACGAGCAGTACTTC.

The chain couples TRBV9 to TRBJ1-2; 8 nucleotides agree with TRBD1. With V trimmed by 7 bases and J by 6 bases, 14 bases remained unmatched. CDR3 length: 15 amino acids. Germline loops: CDR1 SGDLS, CDR2 YYNGEE. The CDR3 coding sequence is TGTGCCAGCGGACCCCGGACAGGGCTCCCTCATGGCTACACCTTC. As protein: CASGPRTGLPHGYTF.

The sample holds one count of this clone. The V gene is TRBV11-2, the J gene TRBJ2-2, with 11 bases that match TRBD2. This CDR3 has 15 residues. Trimming took 4 bases from V and 6 from J; bases not matched to a gene: 4. Germline values: CDR1 SGHAT, CDR2 FQNNGV. The CDR3 nucleotides read TGTGCCAGCAGCTGGGTAGCGGGGGGGCCCGGGGAGCTGTTTTTT. It yields the protein CASSWVAGGPGELFF.

CDR3 bases: TGTGCCAGCAAAGACTTTGACTCCTACGAGCAGTACTTC. Its translation is CASKDFDSYEQYF. The V call is TRBV13, the J call TRBJ2-5; D not certain. The J call may be wrong; the DNA end is better matched by TRBJ2-7. CDR3 length: 13 amino acids. In germline, CDR1 is PRHDT, CDR2 FYEKMQ (reference sequence).

The gene calls are TRBV29-1 and TRBJ2-1; D ambiguous. Trimming cost V 6 bases and J 9 bases, with 9 bases left between them. The CDR3 length is 10 residues. Per germline, CDR1 SQVTM and CDR2 ANQGSEA. CDR3 in DNA: TGCAGCGTCACGAACACTGAGCAGTTCTTC. Protein sequence: CSVTNTEQFF.

The chain carries TRBV6-5 and TRBJ2-7; 7 bases agree with TRBD1. J lost 4 bases, V lost 4 bases, and 10 bases had no gene match. The germline V gene encodes CDR1 MNHEY and CDR2 SVGAGI. The CDR3 contains 15 residues. CDR3 protein: CASSSDREGEYEQYF. CDR3 DNA sequence: TGTGCCAGCAGTTCAGACAGGGAAGGTGAATACGAGCAGTACTTC.

The chain is built from TRBV6-1 and TRBJ2-7, with 8 bases that match TRBD2. CDR3 length: 13 residues. Germline CDR1 and CDR2: MNHNS and SASEGT. The V and J ends lost 9 bases and 7 bases, in that order; junction bases with no gene match: 11. DNA of the CDR3: TGTGCCAGTTCGGGACTAGGAAGCGGTGAGCAGTACTTC. It is translated as CASSGLGSGEQYF.

J is TRBJ2-7 and V is TRBV18; the D gene is possibly TRBD2 (6 bases). Trimming pared 6 bases from V and 7 bases from J, leaving 13 bases between. This CDR3 spans 12 amino acids. In germline, CDR1 is KGHSH, CDR2 LQKENI. The CDR3 nucleotides read TGTGCCAGCTCTCGGGGGTCGGGGGAGCAGTACTTC. The encoded protein is CASSRGSGEQYF.

The V call is TRBV10-3, the J call TRBJ1-3; D gene ambiguous. This CDR3 is 15 amino acids long. Trimming left V 0 bases short and J 0 bases short, with 6 bases between. Germline-derived CDR1 and CDR2 are ENHRY and SYGVKD. The CDR3 region is CAISESRFSGNTIYF. CDR3 nucleotides: TGTGCCATCAGTGAGTCGAGATTCTCTGGAAACACCATATATTTT.

This clone showed up just once. This chain connects TRBV7-2 to TRBJ1-2, with a tentative D call TRBD1 (6 bases). The V end lost 6 bases, the J end lost 0 bases, and 14 bases lay between the germline ends. CDR3 length: 15 amino acids. Germline V CDR1 and CDR2: SGHTA, FQGNSA. The CDR3 DNA sequence: TGTGCCAGCAGGAAAAGCGGGGGCCCTAACTATGGCTACACCTTC. Amino acids: CASRKSGGPNYGYTF.

V and J are TRBV5-1 and TRBJ2-7; TRBD1 is a possible D gene (5 bases). Germline V lookup: CDR1 SGHRS, CDR2 YFSETQ. This CDR3 comprises 15 residues. The germline V and J ends were trimmed by 0 bases and 3 bases, with 13 bases remaining between them. The CDR3 region has the DNA TGCGCCAGCAGCTTGGTCCAGGGAAGTCTCTACGAGCAGTACTTC. Translating gives CASSLVQGSLYEQYF.

V gene TRBV6-5 combines with J gene TRBJ1-4; possibly TRBD1 for D (6 bases). CDR3 length: 14 amino acids. V shed 5 bases and J shed 6 bases, with 13 bases lying between them. The germline V gene encodes CDR1 MNHEY and CDR2 SVGAGI. The CDR3 sequence: CASSQGGEDEKLFF. CDR3 coding DNA: TGTGCCAGCAGTCAAGGGGGAGAGGATGAAAAACTGTTTTTT.

V is TRBV19 and J is TRBJ2-5; D tentatively reads TRBD1 or TRBD2 (5 bases each). Germline V gene data show CDR1 as LNHDA and CDR2 as SQIVND (reference sequence). Trimming took 2 bases from V and 4 from J, leaving 17 bases between them. CDR3 size: 16 residues. The CDR3 DNA is TGTGCCAGTAGTATACCTGCCCTAGAGGGGAGAGAGACCCAGTACTTC. Its translation is CASSIPALEGRETQYF.

Of note for this clone: Because the CDR3's place on the DNA is in doubt, the DNA is left out and the CDR3 is given as listed by TCRdb. The chain is built from TRBV12-1 and TRBJ2-2; the DNA was not used to check the table's D call, TRBD2. TRBV12-1 is a known pseudogene. Counting both end residues, the CDR3 totals 16 amino acids. CDR3 in amino acids: CASSFGRGTPPGELFF.